This record looks at one T cell receptor (beta chain) sequence and its context. Its antigen has not been determined. The record has no base qualities; no much larger clone is one base away. The cohort consisted of some 730 healthy bone marrow donors. All cohort members were sampled while nominally healthy, although unrecorded immune exposures were likely present. Of the approximately 670 cohort members, 250 to 300 had positive CMV serostatus and 350 to 450 had negative CMV serostatus, and CMV serostatus was not recorded for the donor. Each donor provided a peripheral blood sample, and peripheral blood mononuclear cells were used for TCR beta sequencing. Genomic DNA was extracted from the blood cell samples with the Qiagen DNeasy Blood Extraction Kit. This entry comes from a study of cytomegalovirus exposure and HLA in healthy donors (dated by TCRdb to the late 2010s). General notes on the study: An earlier analysis of under 600 of the donors reported about 290 Gb of sequence data and 117 million unique TCR beta sequences from roughly 200 million T cells. An early release that covered about 640 HLA-typed donors contained around 300 gigabases of sequencing data and roughly 84 million unique TCR sequences. Among the roughly 400 genotyped donors, around 81% belonged to the genetic ancestry cluster associated with self-reported Caucasian donors. The study was designed to test whether signatures of past pathogen exposure could be identified by cataloging public T cell receptors. The study profiled the T cell repertoires of fewer than 850 subjects by immunosequencing and related them to cytomegalovirus serostatus. Along with the approximately 620-subject first cohort, a separate validation cohort of 120 different subjects was used. To predict cytomegalovirus infection status, the study brought together high-throughput TCR immunosequencing, statistical association of individual TCRs with disease status, and machine learning. In a later analysis, previously published TCR beta repertoires from 550 to 750 donors were re-analyzed and high-resolution HLA genotyping was added so that TCR occurrence patterns could be studied. Rather than using new phenotypic data, the later analysis identified candidate immune exposures from TCR beta sequences and from how often those sequences occurred across donors. An earlier analysis of around 640 of the donors used high-throughput TCR beta sequencing to judge whether each TCR beta V gene segment behaved as functional or pseudogenic. Alongside the repertoire data, information on donor age, sex, ethnicity and CMV serostatus was compiled. Genome-wide SNP genotypes for about 65% of the 666 donors were used in a later genetic analysis, which treated that subset as a discovery cohort. Every discovery cohort repertoire had been produced on one sequencing platform. HLA typing included class I and class II loci at four-digit resolution. Typing coverage differed by locus: A, B, C, DRB1 and DQB1 were typed in about 629-640 donors, DQA1 in about 500, DPA1 in approximately 600, and DPB1 in 472. Because of strong linkage in the cohort, roughly five DR-DQ haplotypes were treated as single units for association and clustering. Among roughly 370 genotyped donors of the cohort, an average of about 240,000 unique TCR beta nucleotide sequences were sequenced per donor, around 18% of them non-productive. Study-wide conclusions, independent of this receptor: The classifier was reported to diagnose cytomegalovirus status with high specificity and sensitivity in both the original cohort and the validation cohort. A group of highly shared sequence variants was considered likely to be a technical artifact of the sequencing pipeline. According to a later analysis, parvovirus B19, influenza, CMV and Epstein-Barr virus appeared linked to several top co-occurrence clusters. Because counts were too low, seventeen rarely observed V segments, including chromosome 9 orphons, were left out of the earlier analysis of approximately 500 of the donors. A later analysis associated around 16,000 TCR beta sequences with specific HLA alleles at a false discovery rate of 0.05. In a later genetic analysis, fewer N-insertions in productive TCRs were reported among donors in an Asian-associated ancestry cluster than the roughly 710-donor mean. In a later analysis, the rate of TCR association differed among HLA loci, with DRB1 alleles having the most associated TCRs and HLA-C alleles having the fewest. A further reported finding was that TCR beta sequences accurately predicted the HLA-A and HLA-B alleles for most subjects in the first cohort. In this cohort, only TCR beta chains were sequenced, and detectable features were limited by the absence of alpha or paired-chain data. The presence/absence analyses assumed that sequencing depth was roughly uniform across donors, and that assumption may not be true. Immune exposure information for the cohort was limited to CMV serostatus. A later analysis found that most CMV-associated TCR beta chains appeared HLA-restricted, with HLA associations seemingly driven largely by CMV exposure. The 87-base-pair reads could not distinguish some IMGT-functional V segments, including TRBV6-2 and TRBV6-3, so those segments were excluded. Because HLA typing was missing for some donors at each locus, association tests included only the typed subset. The study listed over 150 TCR beta chains as associated with cytomegalovirus. Assigning TCR associations to individual alleles was difficult when HLA alleles, especially DR and DQ, strongly co-occurred. Compared with equally common non-associated chains, HLA-associated TCR beta chains in a later analysis were more clonally expanded and had lower generation probabilities. While some public TCRs were present in many individuals, most TCR sequences turned up only very rarely across donors. The authors suggested that the approach could potentially be extended to other disease states and immunological phenotypes. An association between a missense DCLRE1C variant and V-gene and J-gene trimming of TCR beta chains was found in a later genetic analysis and replicated in an independent cohort. In an earlier analysis of around 600 of the donors, most TCR beta V segments appeared in productive rearrangements about 87% or about 30% of the time, broadly matching IMGT annotations. Correlated functional status among segregating V segments might reflect linkage disequilibrium, but an unknown experimental factor could not be ruled out. A few of the identified cytomegalovirus-associated TCR beta chains were confirmed in vitro to be specific for cytomegalovirus antigens.

Library prep was done by the immunoSEQ multiplex PCR assay. The multiplex PCR relied on a mix of 60 forward primers for TCR Vbeta segments and 13 reverse primers for TCR Jbeta segments. The CDR3 region of rearranged TCR beta genes was amplified from genomic DNA by a multiplex PCR assay. On the Illumina HiSeq System, the amplified TCR beta libraries were sequenced as 87-base-pair reads. In the authors' own workflow: Across the 640 or so repertoires, a later analysis counted 75 million to 90 million unique TCR beta chains, around 11 million of which were shared by at least two donors. A nearest-neighbor algorithm error-corrected the raw reads and collapsed the reads into unique sequences, merging closely related sequences to remove PCR and sequencing errors. To assign V, D and J gene segments, CDR3 sequences were aligned to IMGT reference sequences. For a sequence to be retained, at least a six-nucleotide match to both a V gene segment and a J gene segment was required. Rearrangements were called productive when the CDR3 lacked stop codons and stayed in frame with V and J; all others were non-productive. CDR3 was defined by IMGT convention, running from the second conserved V-encoded cysteine to the conserved J-encoded phenylalanine. The earlier analysis of 500 to 600 of the donors excluded sequences that lacked an unambiguous match to a single V gene segment. In an earlier analysis of roughly 600 of the donors, a V segment was called functional when productive rearrangements were above 56.7%, and segregating when the standard deviation between donors exceeded 5%. A statistical classification framework was developed to diagnose cytomegalovirus status using the catalog of TCR beta chain sequences. In a later analysis, TCR nucleotide sequences were compared against IMGT/GENE-DB human TR gene sequences so that V and J genes could be assigned. The TCRdist pipeline was used in a later analysis to assign CDR3 sequences and most-parsimonious VDJ recombination scenarios. In a later analysis, every TCR beta chain was defined by the combination of its CDR3 amino acid sequence and its V-gene family, and reads without a unique V-gene family were dropped. As a way to deal with suspected cross-contamination and a sequencing artifact, a later analysis dropped 450 to 600 nucleotide sequences that were highly shared and had low generation probability. In a later analysis, a clonal expansion index for each public chain was calculated from normalized within-repertoire ranks of inferred template counts. In a later analysis, generation probabilities were computed with a VDJ recombination model fitted to out-of-frame rearrangements, and the resulting probabilities were checked against IGoR. In a later analysis, TCR-TCR, TCR-HLA and TCR-CMV co-occurrence was scored with hypergeometric tests, and a repertoire-size bias correction was applied to TCR pairs. In a later analysis, false discovery rates were estimated by permuting HLA or CMV assignments 20 times. In a later analysis, co-occurring TCRs were grouped using DBSCAN, with TCRdist sequence similarity added in when clustering inside HLA-allele-positive subsets. Repertoires with fewer than 30,000 or more than 120,000 public chains were left out of co-occurrence clustering, as were five repertoires with anomalous nucleotide sharing. TCRdb limited this immuneACCESS table to in-frame rearrangements with V and J called. A share of clones is missing; checked studies link under half to unresolved V genes, and the rest is unexplained. The DNA was the basis for D and trimming; V, J and clone size are from that table. This sample holds some 130,000 clones; over 60% were observed only once. The top ten hold about 2.6% of the sample.

V is trimmed back by 5 bases and J by 8 bases, and the junction contains 8 bases that no gene match accounts for. The cysteine opens and the phenylalanine closes a CDR3 of 14 amino acids. The sequence is cut down to CDR3 DNA, 42 bases in frame from base 1. From the germline V gene, CDR1 is SGHTA and CDR2 is FQGTGA. The chain employs TRBV7-3 and TRBJ2-1, with TRBD2 identical over 8 junction bases. Sample: PBMCs. The receptor comes from a human donor in good health. The bases are TGTGCCAGCAGCCCCGGACTAGCTCTCGATGAGCAGTTCTTC. Protein translation: CASSPGLALDEQFF.